These 14 T cell receptor beta chains were sequenced from one sample in a study of CD8+ T cells in alopecia areata. Extracted from the samples, RNA was reverse transcribed into cDNA to serve as the sequencing template. Profiling relied on immunoSEQ multiplex PCR, and the TCRdb table lists in-frame clones only, not all of them. This table holds some 170,000 clones, just over 65% found once. The sample was CD8+ T cells sorted from blood, taken at week 0. All receptors derive from a human donor with alopecia areata.

This rearrangement joins TRBV25-1 to TRBJ2-5; the D gene could be TRBD1 or TRBD2 (5 bases each). V lost 3 bases to trimming and J lost 7 bases, with 15 bases between them. CDR1 and CDR2 (germline): MGHDK, SYGVNS. There are 14 residues in the CDR3. CDR3 region: CASSEVSGTGTQYF. CDR3 in DNA: TGTGCCAGCAGTGAGGTTTCGGGGACGGGGACCCAGTACTTC.

The CDR3 nucleotides are TGTGCCAGCAGGAGGGGGGAGGCTGAAGCTTTCTTT. Translation gives CASRRGEAEAFF. V and J are TRBV14 and TRBJ1-1, with D perhaps TRBD1 (6 bases). V was shortened by 6 bases and J by 6 bases, with 11 bases between the two germline ends. The germline gives CDR1 SGHDN, CDR2 FVKESK. This CDR3 has 12 amino acids. Full variable domain (rest looked up from reference TRBV14 and TRBJ1-1): EAGVTQFPSHSVIEKGQTVTLRCDPISGHDNLYWYRRVMGKEIKFLLHFVKESKQDESGMPNNRFLAERTGGTYSTLKVQPAELEDSGVYFCASRRGEAEAFFGQGTRLTVV.

The chain has TRBV6-5 and TRBJ2-1, with a possible D match to TRBD2 (7 bases). The CDR3 is 15 amino acids. The V gene's germline CDR1 is MNHEY and CDR2 SVGAGI. V gave up 4 bases and J gave up 9 bases, with 19 bases separating them. CDR3 bases: TGTGCCAGCAGTTCCCTAGGGGGGGCGCCGAGTGAGCAGTTCTTC. It is translated as CASSSLGGAPSEQFF.

V and J are TRBV18 and TRBJ2-4, with 9 bases aligning to TRBD2. Trimming at V came to 6 bases and at J to 1 base, leaving 7 bases not matched to a gene. The CDR3 sequence is 16 residues long. Germline-derived CDR1 and CDR2 are KGHSH and LQKENI. The DNA of the CDR3 is TGTGCCAGCTCCCCTGCCAGCGGGGGGGCCAAAAACATTCAGTACTTC. Translated: CASSPASGGAKNIQYF.

The V and J genes are TRBV9 and TRBJ1-2; maybe TRBD1 (5 bases). Germline-derived CDR1 and CDR2 are SGDLS and YYNGEE. The germline V and J ends were trimmed by 0 bases and 4 bases, with 13 bases remaining between them. This CDR3 region has 15 residues. The CDR3 DNA reads as TGTGCCAGCAGCGTAGAGTTGGGAGGGACCTATGGCTACACCTTC. It encodes CASSVELGGTYGYTF.

The CDR3 region has the DNA TGCGCCAGCAGCCCCCCGGCATCGAACACCGGGGAGCTGTTTTTT. Its protein product is CASSPPASNTGELFF. The rearrangement uses TRBV5-1 and TRBJ2-2; unclear D gene. This CDR3 contains 15 residues. V dropped 4 bases and J dropped 0 bases, with 10 bases sitting between them. CDR1 and CDR2 from the germline V gene are SGHRS and YFSETQ.

The chain recombines TRBV19 with TRBJ2-3; D is possibly TRBD2 (5 bases). CDR1 and CDR2 from the germline V gene are LNHDA and SQIVND (reference sequence). The V end lost 1 base, the J end lost 1 base, and 6 bases lay between the germline ends. This CDR3 contains 14 residues. CDR3 DNA sequence: TGTGCCAGTAGTATAGCCGGGGGCACAGATACGCAGTATTTT. It translates to CASSIAGGTDTQYF.

The J gene is TRBJ2-2, the V gene TRBV30; D not certain. CDR3 size: 12 residues. Germline assignment: CDR1 GTSNPN and CDR2 SVGIG (reference sequence). V gave up 0 bases and J gave up 7 bases, with 6 bases separating them. CDR3 residues: CAWSVGGGELFF. The CDR3 DNA is TGTGCCTGGAGTGTAGGCGGCGGGGAGCTGTTTTTT.

This clone turned up a few times. The CDR3 loop is CASSTADNQPQHF. The CDR3 coding sequence is TGTGCCAGCAGCACGGCCGACAATCAGCCCCAGCATTTT. The chain uses TRBV7-9 and TRBJ1-5; D remains unclear. V lost 5 bases and J lost 3, with 8 bases in between. CDR1 is SEHNR and CDR2 is FQNEAQ in the germline V gene (reference sequence). The CDR3 runs 13 residues. The full variable domain, completed using reference TRBV7-9 and TRBJ1-5, is DTGVSQNPRHKITKRGQNVTFRCDPISEHNRLYWYRQTLGQGPEFLTYFQNEAQLEKSRLLSDRFSAERPKGSFSTLEIQRTEQGDSAMYLCASSTADNQPQHFGDGTRLSIL.

The table lists this clone with a few counts. The chain carries TRBV15 and TRBJ2-7; TRBD1 might be the D (6 bases). V was trimmed by 0 bases and J by 2 bases, leaving 8 bases between them. Germline CDR1 reads LNHNV; CDR2 reads YYDKDF (reference sequence). CDR3 size: 14 residues. The CDR3 region has the DNA TGTGCCACCAGCAGAGATACAGGGACCTACGAGCAGTACTTC. It encodes CATSRDTGTYEQYF.

The CDR3 loop is CASSPSPTSGQETQYF. The CDR3 nucleotides read TGTGCCAGCAGTCCCAGCCCCACTAGCGGTCAAGAGACCCAGTACTTC. The chain employs TRBV27 and TRBJ2-5, with 8 bases fitting TRBD2. The CDR3 has 16 residues. Unmatched junction bases numbered 10, after V lost 5 bases and J lost 2 bases. Germline values: CDR1 MNHEY, CDR2 SMNVEV (reference sequence).

This chain uses TRBV4-2 with TRBJ2-3, with 11 positions matching TRBD2. The CDR3 length is 16 residues. Germline V gene data show CDR1 as LGHNA and CDR2 as YNFKEQ. Trimming took 1 base from V and 2 from J; bases not matched to a gene: 2. CDR3 amino acids: CASSQASGGHTDTQYF. The CDR3 DNA reads TGTGCCAGCAGCCAAGCTAGCGGGGGGCACACAGATACGCAGTATTTT.

V is TRBV4-1 and J is TRBJ2-1; 10 bases are shared with TRBD2. Germline CDR1 and CDR2: MGHRA and YSYEKL. The CDR3 is made up of 15 amino acids. The J segment lost 9 bases and the V segment lost 4 bases, leaving 9 bases of the junction unmatched. CDR3 DNA sequence: TGCGCCAGCAGCCTGTTAGCGGGGGGAGGCGGTGAGCAGTTCTTC. Translated: CASSLLAGGGGEQFF.

With regard to this clone: The sample contains more than one DNA sequence encoding this CDR3. The chain has TRBV5-6 and TRBJ2-7; the D is unclear. The CDR3 loop spans 14 amino acids. Germline V gives CDR1 SGHDT, CDR2 YYEEEE. The V and J ends lost 1 base and 3 bases respectively, with 11 bases between them. The CDR3, as DNA: TGTGCCAGCAGCTTGTCGGGCTCAAGCTACGAGCAGTACTTC. This sequence encodes CASSLSGSSYEQYF.